These 9 T cell receptor beta chains share one sample of origin, sequenced in a study of shared clonotypes between healthy human individuals. TCRdb's table, derived via immunoSEQ multiplex PCR, lists solely in-frame clones and lacks some. Of fewer than 3 million clones in the sample, 80% to 95% were seen once. Sequenced material: naive CD4+ T cells from PBMCs. Indicated subset: CD45RA+ positively selected. The receptors were sampled from a man in his late teens or twenties in good health. Some clones in this sample may be carry-over from other donors' samples.

The chain recombines TRBV7-8 with TRBJ1-3; tentative D call: TRBD1 (6 bases). CDR1 SGHVS and CDR2 FQNEAQ come from the germline V gene. The germline V and J ends were trimmed by 5 bases and 2 bases, with 10 bases remaining between them. The CDR3 is 14 amino acids. DNA of the CDR3: TGTGCCAGCAGCCCAGGGACACCTGGAAACACCATATATTTT. Translation: CASSPGTPGNTIYF.

The chain is built from TRBV2 and TRBJ2-3, with D uncertain. Germline lookup yields CDR1 SNHLY and CDR2 FYNNEI. Trimming shortened V by 4 bases and J by 5 bases, and 10 bases separated the two germline ends. This CDR3 is 13 amino acids long. The CDR3 coding sequence is TGTGCCAGCAGTGCGGCCTGGGGAGATACGCAGTATTTT. Protein: CASSAAWGDTQYF.

The V call is TRBV5-4, the J call TRBJ2-7, with 8 bases that match TRBD2. V was clipped by 4 bases and J by 7 bases; unmatched bases: 13. Germline V gene lookup returns CDR1 SGHNT and CDR2 YYREEE (reference sequence). The CDR3 is 15 amino acids. CDR3 sequence reads: CASSRTSGANREQYF. In DNA form, the CDR3 reads TGTGCCAGCAGCCGCACTAGCGGAGCTAACAGGGAGCAGTACTTC.

The genes are TRBV27 and TRBJ2-1; 8 bases map to TRBD2. The ends lost 5 bases at V and 7 bases at J; junction bases unmatched: 16. Germline V CDR1 and CDR2: MNHEY, SMNVEV (reference sequence). The CDR3 consists of 17 residues. CDR3 loop: CASSPQIAGRRLNEQFF. The CDR3 DNA reads as TGTGCCAGCAGTCCACAAATAGCGGGACGGCGGTTGAATGAGCAGTTCTTC.

The J gene is TRBJ1-4, the V gene TRBV4-2; D remains unclear. This CDR3 region has 14 residues. Per germline, CDR1 LGHNA and CDR2 YNFKEQ. Trimming took 0 bases from V and 0 from J, leaving 2 bases between them. CDR3 in DNA: TGTGCCAGCAGCCAAGATGCAACTAATGAAAAACTGTTTTTT. It encodes CASSQDATNEKLFF.

The chain links TRBV6-6 to TRBJ2-6; D gene uncertain. CDR1 is MNHNY and CDR2 is SVGAGI in the germline V gene (reference sequence). Trimming took 2 bases from V and 2 from J, leaving 4 bases between them. The CDR3 covers 14 residues. CDR3 sequence (DNA): TGTGCCAGCAGTTACATCACTGGGGCCAACGTCCTGACTTTC. Translated: CASSYITGANVLTF.

Only a few counts were recorded for this clone. The V call is TRBV6-5, the J call TRBJ2-3; the D gene is possibly TRBD2 (6 bases). Trimming shortened V by 6 bases and J by 6 bases, and 13 bases separated the two germline ends. The CDR3 is 13 residues long. Germline V gives CDR1 MNHEY, CDR2 SVGAGI. CDR3 amino acids: CASRRLVVDTQYF. In DNA form, the CDR3 reads TGTGCCAGCAGGAGACTAGTCGTTGATACGCAGTATTTT.

The chain is built from TRBV27 and TRBJ2-6, with D unclear. There are 13 residues in the CDR3. V was cut by 6 bases and J by 9 bases, with 12 bases left in between. Germline CDR1 reads MNHEY; CDR2 reads SMNVEV (reference sequence). CDR3: CASRPAGRNVLTF. The DNA for the CDR3 is TGTGCCAGCAGACCGGCCGGCCGCAACGTCCTGACTTTC.

Only one count was recorded for this clone. The genes are TRBV27 and TRBJ2-5; D is unresolved. Trimming pared 3 bases from V and 5 bases from J, leaving 10 bases between. The CDR3 consists of 13 residues. Germline CDR1 is MNHEY and CDR2 is SMNVEV (reference sequence). CDR3 coding DNA: TGTGCCAGCAGTTTCCTAGGCGTCGAGACCCAGTACTTC. Protein product: CASSFLGVETQYF.